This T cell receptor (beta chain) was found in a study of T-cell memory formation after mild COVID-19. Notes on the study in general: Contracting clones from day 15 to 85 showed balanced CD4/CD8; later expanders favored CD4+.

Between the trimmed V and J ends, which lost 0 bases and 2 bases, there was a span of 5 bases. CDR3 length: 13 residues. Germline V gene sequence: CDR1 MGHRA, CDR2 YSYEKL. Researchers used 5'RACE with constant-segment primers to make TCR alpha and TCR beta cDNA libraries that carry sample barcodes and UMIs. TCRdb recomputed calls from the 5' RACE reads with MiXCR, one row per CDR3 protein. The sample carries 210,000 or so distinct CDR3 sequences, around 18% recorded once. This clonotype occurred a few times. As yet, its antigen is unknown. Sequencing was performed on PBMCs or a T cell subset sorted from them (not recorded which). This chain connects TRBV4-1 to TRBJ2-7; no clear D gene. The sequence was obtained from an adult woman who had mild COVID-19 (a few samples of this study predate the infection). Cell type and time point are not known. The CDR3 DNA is TGCGCCAGCAGCCAAGATGTCACCTACGAGCAGTACTTC. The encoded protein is CASSQDVTYEQYF.